These 17 T cell receptor beta chains came from one sample sequenced in a study of shared clonotypes between healthy human individuals. Sequencing was performed with immunoSEQ multiplex PCR; in TCRdb, only in-frame clones are kept and a portion is missing. The table records around 2.1 million clones, just over 90% of them present only once. Naivety among CD8 cells was defined by CD45RO negativity and positive CCR7 selection, thereby excluding terminally differentiated effector memory CD45RA+ cells. Sequenced material: naive CD8+ T cells from PBMCs. Receptors were obtained from a man in his late teens or twenties in good health. Some clones in this sample may be carry-over from other donors' samples.

The gene calls are TRBV7-6 and TRBJ2-7; 8 nucleotides agree with TRBD1. V was pared by 5 bases and J by 3 bases, with 9 bases of the junction left unmatched. Germline CDR1 is SGHVS and CDR2 is FNYEAQ. The CDR3 is 15 amino acids. DNA for the CDR3: TGTGCCAGCAGCGGAAGGACAGGGCCGGACTACGAGCAGTACTTC. Protein product: CASSGRTGPDYEQYF.

This clone occurred once. Other DNA sequences in this sample translate to the same CDR3. This chain joins TRBV6-6 and TRBJ2-5; D not certain. The V and J ends lost 5 bases and 1 base respectively, with 8 bases between them. CDR3 size: 13 residues. In germline, CDR1 is MNHNY, CDR2 SVGAGI (reference sequence). As DNA, the CDR3 is TGTGCCAGCAGTCGACTGATCCAAGAGACCCAGTACTTC. Translated, it gives CASSRLIQETQYF.

The chain couples TRBV4-1 to TRBJ2-7; D unclear. CDR1 MGHRA and CDR2 YSYEKL come from the germline V gene. CDR3 length: 15 residues. The ends were cut back, 2 bases at V and 6 bases at J, with 17 bases in the middle. The chain's CDR3 is CASSQLRSQVSEQYF. In DNA form, the CDR3 reads TGCGCCAGCAGCCAACTCCGCAGTCAGGTTTCCGAGCAGTACTTC.

In this sample, this clone turned up a few times. V is TRBV5-4 and J is TRBJ2-1, with 9 bases lining up with TRBD2. CDR3 size: 16 residues. Germline CDR1 SGHNT, CDR2 YYREEE (reference sequence). V shed 8 bases and J 7 bases; nucleotides not matched to a gene: 16. The CDR3 loop is CASHGLAKERGNEQFF. In DNA, the CDR3 is TGTGCCAGTCACGGACTAGCGAAGGAAAGAGGGAATGAGCAGTTCTTC.

Here the CDR3 DNA reads TGTGCCAGCAGACCCCGGGTGGGGGCGACCTCTGGAAACACCATATATTTT. It codes for CASRPRVGATSGNTIYF. The chain carries TRBV14 and TRBJ1-3; a weak D match, TRBD1 (6 bases). The CDR3 runs to 17 residues. Germline V lookup: CDR1 SGHDN, CDR2 FVKESK. V was trimmed by 6 bases and J by 0 bases, leaving 18 bases between them.

V gene TRBV30 combines with J gene TRBJ1-2, with a weak D call TRBD1 (6 bases). The CDR3 has 15 amino acids. V gave up 1 base and J gave up 2 bases, with 14 bases separating them. Looked up from germline, CDR1 is GTSNPN and CDR2 is SVGIG (reference sequence). CDR3 sequence reads: CAWSDTRGANYGYTF. The CDR3 bases are TGTGCCTGGAGTGACACACGGGGGGCCAACTATGGCTACACCTTC.

The rearrangement joins TRBV5-1 to TRBJ2-7, with 7 bases aligning to TRBD1. Trimming at V came to 4 bases and at J to 0 bases, leaving 10 bases not matched to a gene. Germline-derived CDR1 and CDR2 are SGHRS and YFSETQ. CDR3 length: 16 amino acids. The CDR3 DNA sequence: TGCGCCAGCAGCGTATCCTCGGGACAGATCTCCTACGAGCAGTACTTC. Protein product: CASSVSSGQISYEQYF.

In regard to this clone: An end of the junction differs from the germline gene, which may be a read error. This sequence joins TRBV28 and TRBJ1-1; D is perhaps TRBD1 (6 bases). Germline-derived CDR1 and CDR2 are MDHEN and SYDVKM. This CDR3 has 16 amino acids. The CDR3 here is CASSFHVVGQNSEAFF. Written as DNA, the CDR3 is TGTGCCAGCAGTTTTCACGTTGTAGGACAGAACTCTGAAGCTTTCTTT.

V gene TRBV28 combines with J gene TRBJ1-1, with TRBD1 matching over 10 bases. The CDR3 totals 14 residues. The germline CDR1 and CDR2 sequences are MDHEN and SYDVKM. Trimming cost V 5 bases and J 5 bases; bases outside gene matches: 5. DNA of the CDR3: TGTGCCAGCAGTCTCGGGACAGGGGAGACTGAAGCTTTCTTT. Translation gives CASSLGTGETEAFF. The complete variable domain, with remaining parts taken from reference TRBV28 and TRBJ1-1, reads DVKVTQSSRYLVKRTGEKVFLECVQDMDHENMFWYRQDPGLGLRLIYFSYDVKMKEKGDIPEGYSVSREKKERFSLILESASTNQTSMYLCASSLGTGETEAFFGQGTRLTVV.

This sequence joins TRBV5-4 and TRBJ1-2; 9 nucleotides agree with TRBD1. There are 15 residues in the CDR3. V shed 7 bases and J 5 bases; nucleotides not matched to a gene: 12. Looked up from germline, CDR1 is SGHNT and CDR2 is YYREEE (reference sequence). The CDR3 nucleotides are TGTGCCAGCCCCAACCCACAGGGGGCGAAATATGGCTACACCTTC. It translates to CASPNPQGAKYGYTF.

This rearrangement joins TRBV30 to TRBJ2-1; TRBD1 is a possible D gene (5 bases). CDR1 GTSNPN and CDR2 SVGIG come from the germline V gene (reference sequence). V was cut by 5 bases and J by 0 bases, with 17 bases left in between. The length of the CDR3 is 16 residues. This chain's CDR3 is CAWQGVGAGSYNEQFF. The CDR3 DNA sequence: TGTGCCTGGCAAGGGGTGGGTGCCGGCTCCTACAATGAGCAGTTCTTC.

A word on this clone: Other DNA sequences in this specimen translate into the identical CDR3. The chain combines TRBV28 with TRBJ1-5, with TRBD1 as a possible D gene (5 bases). The length of the CDR3 is 13 residues. Germline V gene data show CDR1 as MDHEN and CDR2 as SYDVKM. Between the trimmed V and J ends, which lost 6 bases and 7 bases, there was a span of 13 bases. CDR3 sequence: CASSPLRGQPQHF. CDR3 in DNA: TGTGCCAGCAGCCCTCTTCGGGGGCAGCCCCAGCATTTT.

This chain connects TRBV4-1 to TRBJ2-5; 12 nucleotides agree with TRBD2. With 1 base clipped from V and 1 base from J, the junction kept 10 bases outside the gene matches. Per germline, CDR1 MGHRA and CDR2 YSYEKL. This CDR3 contains 19 residues. The CDR3 loop is CASSQGLAGVYPPQETQYF. CDR3 in DNA: TGCGCCAGCAGCCAAGGACTAGCGGGAGTATATCCCCCCCAAGAGACCCAGTACTTC.

The V gene is TRBV28, the J gene TRBJ2-1; 7 bases line up with TRBD1. The CDR3 length is 14 residues. The germline CDR1 and CDR2 sequences are MDHEN and SYDVKM. J was trimmed by 6 bases and V by 6 bases; bases with no gene match: 8. This CDR3 is CASSYGTELNEQFF. The CDR3 coding sequence is TGTGCCAGCAGCTACGGGACAGAACTCAATGAGCAGTTCTTC.

This clone appeared once. V is TRBV27 and J is TRBJ1-1, with D tentatively TRBD1 (5 bases). The CDR3 loop spans 14 amino acids. The germline V gene encodes CDR1 MNHEY and CDR2 SMNVEV (reference sequence). Trimming removed 5 bases from V and 5 bases from J, with 15 bases in between. The CDR3 DNA reads TGTGCCAGCAGTCGTAACCCAGGGAGGACTGAAGCTTTCTTT. This gives the protein CASSRNPGRTEAFF.

This rearrangement joins TRBV28 to TRBJ1-1, with 10 nucleotides matching TRBD1. V was clipped by 6 bases and J by 6 bases; unmatched bases: 7. Germline V CDR1 and CDR2: MDHEN, SYDVKM. The CDR3 runs to 14 residues. CDR3 DNA sequence: TGTGCCAGCAGGTATCCGGACAGGGGGGCTGAAGCTTTCTTT. This sequence encodes CASRYPDRGAEAFF.

The chain carries TRBV19 and TRBJ1-2; D unresolved. Germline CDR1 and CDR2: LNHDA and SQIVND (reference sequence). V was trimmed by 7 bases and J by 6 bases, leaving 15 bases between them. The CDR3 is 13 amino acids. For the CDR3, the DNA is TGTGCCAGTATGAGGCGGGAGGTGGATGGCTACACCTTC. Its translation: CASMRREVDGYTF.